This TCR beta chain was captured in a study of blood T cells in healthy people across ages. Overall study results and limits: TCR beta diversity tracked closely with naive T cell percentage.

Together with a sample-barcoded 5' primer, a J-beta primer mix was included in a second PCR lasting about 7 to 12 cycles. TCRdb ran MiXCR on the 5' RACE reads and lists one entry per CDR3 protein. The repertoire holds around 1,500,000 distinct CDR3 sequences, with 40% to 50% as singletons. The germline gives CDR1 MNHNS, CDR2 SASEGT. The CDR3 covers 13 residues. V lost 6 bases, J lost 9 bases, and 4 bases stayed unmatched. In this sample, this clonotype turned up a few times. The antigen is not known. This receptor was taken from a woman aged 18-29 years in good health. The rearrangement joins TRBV6-1 to TRBJ1-6, with 8 bases that match TRBD1. The sequenced sample consisted of blood. CDR3 loop: CASSVQGVSPLHF. CDR3 nucleotide sequence: TGTGCCAGCAGCGTACAGGGGGTTTCACCCCTCCACTTT.